The 13 T cell receptor beta chains listed next were all sequenced from one sample in a study of cytomegalovirus exposure and HLA in healthy donors. 60 Vbeta and 13 Jbeta primers were used in PCR. The method was immunoSEQ multiplex PCR; TCRdb's version includes in-frame clones alone and lacks a portion of them. The sample consists of approximately 140,000 clones, about 79% of them appearing once. The sequenced sample was PBMCs. The receptors here all came from a man between 40 and 49 years old in good health and CMV-seropositive.

V and J are TRBV10-3 and TRBJ1-5, with TRBD1 matching 7 bases. J lost 0 bases, V lost 0 bases, and 5 bases had no gene match. The CDR3 sequence is 17 residues long. The V gene's germline CDR1 is ENHRY and CDR2 SYGVKD. The CDR3 coding sequence is TGTGCCATCAGTGAGTCGAGGGGACAGTATAGCAATCAGCCCCAGCATTTT. It translates to CAISESRGQYSNQPQHF.

This clone was recorded a few times. This rearrangement joins TRBV15 to TRBJ1-2, with TRBD1 matching over 7 bases. Germline V lookup: CDR1 LNHNV, CDR2 YYDKDF (reference sequence). CDR3 length equals 20 residues. V trimming: 0 bases; J trimming: 8 bases; junction bases outside the gene matches: 24. The CDR3 sequence is CATSRDPQRTGGRIYQGYTF. CDR3 nucleotide sequence: TGTGCCACCAGCAGAGATCCCCAACGGACAGGAGGAAGGATCTATCAAGGCTACACCTTC. Drawing the rest from reference TRBV15 and TRBJ1-2, the complete variable domain is DAMVIQNPRYQVTQFGKPVTLSCSQTLNHNVMYWYQQKSSQAPKLLFHYYDKDFNNEADTPDNFQSRRPNTSFCFLDIRSPGLGDTAMYLCATSRDPQRTGGRIYQGYTFGSGTRLTVV.

This chain links TRBV27 with TRBJ1-6, with 7 bases matching TRBD1. The CDR3 loop spans 15 amino acids. Germline CDR1 is MNHEY and CDR2 is SMNVEV (reference sequence). The J segment lost 3 bases and the V segment lost 4 bases, leaving 3 bases of the junction unmatched. The DNA of the CDR3 is TGTGCCAGCAGTTCCGGGACAGTCTATAATTCACCCCTCCACTTT. Protein sequence: CASSSGTVYNSPLHF.

The rearrangement joins TRBV30 to TRBJ2-7; 7 bases agree with TRBD2. CDR3 length: 15 amino acids. Trimming took 2 bases from V and 4 from J; bases not matched to a gene: 11. Germline loops: CDR1 GTSNPN, CDR2 SVGIG (reference sequence). Here the CDR3 DNA reads TGTGCCTGGAGTTTACCCGGGACTACCTGGTACGAGCAGTACTTC. It specifies CAWSLPGTTWYEQYF.

The V call is TRBV2, the J call TRBJ2-7, with D perhaps TRBD1 (5 bases). The CDR3 is 14 amino acids. V lost 4 bases to trimming and J lost 1 base, with 11 bases between them. Germline CDR1 and CDR2: SNHLY and FYNNEI. CDR3: CASSGQLRSYEQYF. Here the CDR3 DNA reads TGTGCCAGCAGTGGACAGTTACGATCCTACGAGCAGTACTTC.

The chain uses TRBV5-4 and TRBJ2-7, with 7 nucleotides matching TRBD1. Trimming cost V 4 bases and J 2 bases; bases outside gene matches: 9. Germline CDR1 is SGHNT and CDR2 is YYREEE (reference sequence). The CDR3 extends over 15 amino acids. CDR3 amino acids: CASSHGTVSPYEQYF. CDR3 DNA: TGTGCCAGCAGCCACGGGACAGTCTCCCCCTACGAGCAGTACTTC. The entire variable domain, with the rest obtained from reference TRBV5-4 and TRBJ2-7, is as follows: ETGVTQSPTHLIKTRGQQVTLRCSSQSGHNTVSWYQQALGQGPQFIFQYYREEENGRGNFPPRFSGLQFPNYSSELNVNALELDDSALYLCASSHGTVSPYEQYFGPGTRLTVT.

In DNA, the CDR3 is TGTGCCACCCCCCGAAGCGAGGGAGGGCTCCAAGAGACCCAGTACTTC. Its protein product is CATPRSEGGLQETQYF. The chain joins TRBV2 to TRBJ2-5; TRBD2 agrees at 7 bases. Germline V gene lookup returns CDR1 SNHLY and CDR2 FYNNEI. Trimming at V came to 10 bases and at J to 1 base, leaving 15 bases not matched to a gene. This CDR3 comprises 16 residues. Variable domain in full (rest from reference TRBV2 and TRBJ2-5): EPEVTQTPSHQVTQMGQEVILRCVPISNHLYFYWYRQILGQKVEFLVSFYNNEISEKSEIFDDQFSVERPDGSNFTLKIRSTKLEDSAMYFCATPRSEGGLQETQYFGPGTRLLVL.

This clone has a single count. This rearrangement joins TRBV2 to TRBJ1-1; a weak D match, TRBD1 (6 bases). Germline CDR1 is SNHLY and CDR2 is FYNNEI. The CDR3 is 14 residues long. The germline V and J ends were trimmed by 5 bases and 0 bases, with 10 bases remaining between them. The CDR3 here is CASSNRAMNTEAFF. CDR3 bases: TGTGCCAGCAGTAACAGGGCTATGAACACTGAAGCTTTCTTT.

This clone was observed a single time. The CDR3 nucleotides are TGTGCCAGCTCAGAGCGGGGTAAGACAGATACGCAGTATTTT. It yields the protein CASSERGKTDTQYF. V and J are TRBV18 and TRBJ2-3, with 7 bases aligning to TRBD2. The J segment lost 3 bases and the V segment lost 5 bases, leaving 5 bases of the junction unmatched. The germline V gene encodes CDR1 KGHSH and CDR2 LQKENI. The CDR3 runs 14 residues. The variable domain in full, with the rest retrieved from reference TRBV18 and TRBJ2-3, is NAGVMQNPRHLVRRRGQEARLRCSPMKGHSHVYWYRQLPEEGLKFMVYLQKENIIDESGMPKERFSAEFPKEGPSILRIQQVVRGDSAAYFCASSERGKTDTQYFGPGTRLTVL.

A remark on this clone: The same CDR3 arises from other DNA sequences in this sample as well. V gene TRBV9 combines with J gene TRBJ2-7, with 7 bases matching TRBD2. The germline CDR1 and CDR2 sequences are SGDLS and YYNGEE. The V gene end was trimmed by 2 bases and the J gene end by 3 bases; junction bases not matched to a gene: 2. The CDR3 covers 13 residues. The CDR3 region has the DNA TGTGCCAGCAGCGTTGGCGGGAGCTACGAGCAGTACTTC. It encodes CASSVGGSYEQYF.

This chain links TRBV19 with TRBJ2-7, with 9 bases lining up with TRBD1. Germline CDR1 reads LNHDA; CDR2 reads SQIVND (reference sequence). The V segment lost 5 bases and the J segment 4 bases; nucleotides outside the gene matches: 9. The CDR3 is 15 residues long. CDR3 DNA: TGTGCCAGTAGTGCCAAGGACAGGGGTTATTACGAGCAGTACTTC. This encodes CASSAKDRGYYEQYF.

V is TRBV27 and J is TRBJ1-4; 12 bases map to TRBD1. The junction had 6 bases not matched to a gene; V was cut back by 4 bases and J by 3 bases. CDR3 length: 17 residues. Per germline, CDR1 MNHEY and CDR2 SMNVEV (reference sequence). CDR3 coding DNA: TGTGCCAGCAGTTCCCCAGGGACAGGGGGCCCTAATGAAAAACTGTTTTTT. This gives the protein CASSSPGTGGPNEKLFF.

The rearrangement uses TRBV19 and TRBJ2-7, with 9 nucleotides matching TRBD1. V lost 4 bases to trimming and J lost 2 bases; unmatched junction nucleotides: 9. Germline V lookup: CDR1 LNHDA, CDR2 SQIVND (reference sequence). The CDR3 is 16 amino acids. The CDR3 DNA reads TGTGCCAGTAGTAATAATATCCGGACAGGGGCCTACGAGCAGTACTTC. This encodes CASSNNIRTGAYEQYF.